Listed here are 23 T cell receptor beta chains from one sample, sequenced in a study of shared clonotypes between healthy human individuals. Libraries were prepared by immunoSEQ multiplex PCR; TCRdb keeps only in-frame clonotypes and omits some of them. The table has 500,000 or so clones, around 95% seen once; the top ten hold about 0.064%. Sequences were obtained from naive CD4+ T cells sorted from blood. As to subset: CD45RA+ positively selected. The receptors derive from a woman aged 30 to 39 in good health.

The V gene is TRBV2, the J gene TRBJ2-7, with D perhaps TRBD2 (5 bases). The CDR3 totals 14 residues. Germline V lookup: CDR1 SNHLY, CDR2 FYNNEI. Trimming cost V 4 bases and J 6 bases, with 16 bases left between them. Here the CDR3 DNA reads TGTGCCAGCAGTGGACTCAGAGGGAAGGGCGAGCAGTACTTC. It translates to CASSGLRGKGEQYF.

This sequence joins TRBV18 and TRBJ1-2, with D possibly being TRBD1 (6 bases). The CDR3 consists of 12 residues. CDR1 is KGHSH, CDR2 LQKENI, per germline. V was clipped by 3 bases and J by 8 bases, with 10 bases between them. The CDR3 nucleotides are TGTGCCAGCTCACCCACAGGGAGCGGCTACACCTTC. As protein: CASSPTGSGYTF.

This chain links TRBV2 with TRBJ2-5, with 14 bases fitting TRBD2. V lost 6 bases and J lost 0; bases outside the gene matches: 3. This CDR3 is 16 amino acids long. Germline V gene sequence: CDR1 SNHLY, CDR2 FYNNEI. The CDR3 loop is CASSQGLAGDQETQYF. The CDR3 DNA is TGTGCCAGCAGCCAGGGACTAGCGGGGGACCAAGAGACCCAGTACTTC.

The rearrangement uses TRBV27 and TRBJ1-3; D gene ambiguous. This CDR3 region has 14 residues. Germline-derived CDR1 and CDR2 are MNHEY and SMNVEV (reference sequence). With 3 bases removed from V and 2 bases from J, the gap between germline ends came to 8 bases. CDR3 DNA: TGTGCCAGCAGTTTTTTGGGAACTGGAAACACCATATATTTT. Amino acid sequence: CASSFLGTGNTIYF.

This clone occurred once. The CDR3 DNA is TGCGCCAGCGCCCAAGGCCGGGCCACAGATACGCAGTATTTT. It yields the protein CASAQGRATDTQYF. V gene TRBV5-1 combines with J gene TRBJ2-3; no firm D call. The CDR3 has 14 amino acids. Germline V CDR1 and CDR2: SGHRS, YFSETQ. V lost 7 bases, J lost 2 bases, and 14 bases lay in between.

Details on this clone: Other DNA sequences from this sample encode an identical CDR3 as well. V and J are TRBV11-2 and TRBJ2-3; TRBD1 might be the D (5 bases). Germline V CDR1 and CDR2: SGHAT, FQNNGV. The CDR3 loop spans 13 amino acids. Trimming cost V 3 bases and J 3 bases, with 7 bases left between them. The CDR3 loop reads CASSFKGTDTQYF. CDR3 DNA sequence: TGTGCCAGCAGCTTCAAGGGGACAGATACGCAGTATTTT.

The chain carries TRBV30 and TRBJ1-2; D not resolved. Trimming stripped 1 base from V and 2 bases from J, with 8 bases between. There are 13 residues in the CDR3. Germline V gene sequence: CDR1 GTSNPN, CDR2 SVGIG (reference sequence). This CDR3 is CAWSDQVNYGYTF. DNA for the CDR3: TGTGCCTGGAGTGACCAGGTCAACTATGGCTACACCTTC.

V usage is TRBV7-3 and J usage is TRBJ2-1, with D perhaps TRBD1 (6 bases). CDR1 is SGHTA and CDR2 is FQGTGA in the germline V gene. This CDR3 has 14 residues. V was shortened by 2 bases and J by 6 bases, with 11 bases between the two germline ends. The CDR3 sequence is CASSLVGTSNEQFF. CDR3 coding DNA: TGTGCCAGCAGCTTAGTGGGGACAAGCAATGAGCAGTTCTTC. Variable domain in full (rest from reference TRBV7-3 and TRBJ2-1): GAGVSQTPSNKVTEKGKYVELRCDPISGHTALYWYRQSLGQGPEFLIYFQGTGAADDSGLPNDRFFAVRPEGSVSTLKIQRTERGDSAVYLCASSLVGTSNEQFFGPGTRLTVL.

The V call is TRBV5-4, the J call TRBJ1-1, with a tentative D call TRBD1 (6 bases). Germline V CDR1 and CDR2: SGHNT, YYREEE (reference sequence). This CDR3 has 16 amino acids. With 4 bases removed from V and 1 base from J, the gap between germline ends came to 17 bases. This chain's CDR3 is CASSPPPTGPNTEAFF. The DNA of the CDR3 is TGTGCCAGCAGCCCCCCTCCGACAGGACCGAACACTGAAGCTTTCTTT.

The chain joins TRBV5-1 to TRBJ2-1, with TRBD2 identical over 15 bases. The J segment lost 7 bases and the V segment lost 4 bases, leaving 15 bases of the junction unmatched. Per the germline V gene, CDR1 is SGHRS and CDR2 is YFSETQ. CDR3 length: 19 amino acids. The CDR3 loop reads CASSQMGGLAGGPSNEQFF. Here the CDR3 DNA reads TGCGCCAGCAGCCAAATGGGTGGACTAGCGGGAGGGCCCTCAAATGAGCAGTTCTTC.

The CDR3 coding sequence is TGTGCCAGCAGCCCGGGAGGATCAGCGAACACCGGGGAGCTGTTTTTT. It yields the protein CASSPGGSANTGELFF. The chain has TRBV7-9 and TRBJ2-2; TRBD2 matches at 7 bases. Germline values: CDR1 SEHNR, CDR2 FQNEAQ (reference sequence). The CDR3 is 16 residues long. V dropped 5 bases and J dropped 0; count of bases not matched to a gene: 6.

The CDR3 nucleotides read TGCGCCAGCAGGGACACAGAATATGGCTACACCTTC. Amino acid sequence: CASRDTEYGYTF. The chain uses TRBV5-1 and TRBJ1-2, with D maybe TRBD1 (5 bases). This CDR3 has 12 amino acids. CDR1 is SGHRS, CDR2 YFSETQ, per germline. V gave up 5 bases and J gave up 5 bases, with 10 bases separating them.

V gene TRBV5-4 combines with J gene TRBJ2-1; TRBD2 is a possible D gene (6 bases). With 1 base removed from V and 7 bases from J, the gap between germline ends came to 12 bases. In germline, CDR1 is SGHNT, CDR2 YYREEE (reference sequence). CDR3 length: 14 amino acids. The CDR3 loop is CASSLNLAWNEQFF. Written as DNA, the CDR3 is TGTGCCAGCAGCTTGAATCTAGCGTGGAATGAGCAGTTCTTC.

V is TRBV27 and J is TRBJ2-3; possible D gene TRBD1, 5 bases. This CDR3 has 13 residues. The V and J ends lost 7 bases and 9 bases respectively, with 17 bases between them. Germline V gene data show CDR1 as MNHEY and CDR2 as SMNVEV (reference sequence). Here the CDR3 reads CASTPFGQLTQYF. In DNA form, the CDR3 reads TGTGCCAGCACCCCTTTTGGACAATTGACGCAGTATTTT.

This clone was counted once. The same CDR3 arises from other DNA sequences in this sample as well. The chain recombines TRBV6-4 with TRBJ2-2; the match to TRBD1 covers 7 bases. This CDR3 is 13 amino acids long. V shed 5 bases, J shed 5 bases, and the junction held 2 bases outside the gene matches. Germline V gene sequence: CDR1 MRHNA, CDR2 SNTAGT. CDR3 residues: CASSLQGTGELFF. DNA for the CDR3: TGTGCCAGCAGTCTACAGGGGACCGGGGAGCTGTTTTTT.

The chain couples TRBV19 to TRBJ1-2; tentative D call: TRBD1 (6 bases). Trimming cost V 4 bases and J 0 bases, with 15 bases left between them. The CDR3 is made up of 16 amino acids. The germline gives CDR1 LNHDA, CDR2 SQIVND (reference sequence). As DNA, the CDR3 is TGTGCCAGTAGTAGCCCTACAGGGACCTCTAACTATGGCTACACCTTC. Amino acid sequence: CASSSPTGTSNYGYTF.

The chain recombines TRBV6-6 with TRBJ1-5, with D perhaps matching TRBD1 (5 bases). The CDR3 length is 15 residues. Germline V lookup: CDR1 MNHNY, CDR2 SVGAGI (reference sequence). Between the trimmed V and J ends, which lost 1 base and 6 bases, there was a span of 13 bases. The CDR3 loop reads CASSYYGQGSQPQHF. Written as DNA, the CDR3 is TGTGCCAGCAGTTACTACGGGCAGGGATCTCAGCCCCAGCATTTT.

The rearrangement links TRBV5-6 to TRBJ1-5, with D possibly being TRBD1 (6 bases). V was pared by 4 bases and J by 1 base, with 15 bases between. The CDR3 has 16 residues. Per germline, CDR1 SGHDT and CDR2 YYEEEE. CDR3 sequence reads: CASSVGGRSSNQPQHF. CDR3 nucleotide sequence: TGTGCCAGCAGCGTGGGGGGGCGGAGCAGCAATCAGCCCCAGCATTTT.

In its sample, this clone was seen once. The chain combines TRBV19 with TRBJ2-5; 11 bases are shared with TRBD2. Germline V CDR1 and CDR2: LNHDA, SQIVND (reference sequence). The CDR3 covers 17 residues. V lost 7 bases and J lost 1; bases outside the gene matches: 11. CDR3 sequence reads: CASTIHGGTSGQETQYF. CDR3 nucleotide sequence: TGTGCCAGTACCATCCACGGGGGGACTAGCGGCCAAGAGACCCAGTACTTC.

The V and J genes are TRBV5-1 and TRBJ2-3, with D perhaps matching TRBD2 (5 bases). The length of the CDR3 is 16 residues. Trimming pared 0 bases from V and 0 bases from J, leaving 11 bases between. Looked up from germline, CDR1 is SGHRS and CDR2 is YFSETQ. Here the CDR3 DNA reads TGCGCCAGCAGCTTGGTGTCGGGCGGGAGCACAGATACGCAGTATTTT. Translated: CASSLVSGGSTDTQYF. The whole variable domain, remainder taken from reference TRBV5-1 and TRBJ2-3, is KAGVTQTPRYLIKTRGQQVTLSCSPISGHRSVSWYQQTPGQGLQFLFEYFSETQRNKGNFPGRFSGRQFSNSRSEMNVSTLELGDSALYLCASSLVSGGSTDTQYFGPGTRLTVL.

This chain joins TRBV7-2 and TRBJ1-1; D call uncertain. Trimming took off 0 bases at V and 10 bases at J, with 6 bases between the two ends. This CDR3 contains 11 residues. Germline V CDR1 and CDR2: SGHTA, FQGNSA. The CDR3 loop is CASSLALGAFF. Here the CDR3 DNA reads TGTGCCAGCAGCTTAGCGTTAGGAGCTTTCTTT.

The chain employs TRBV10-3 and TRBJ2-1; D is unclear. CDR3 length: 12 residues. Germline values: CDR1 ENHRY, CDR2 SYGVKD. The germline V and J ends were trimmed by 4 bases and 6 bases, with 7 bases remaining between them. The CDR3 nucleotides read TGTGCCATCAGTGGTGGCGGCAATGAGCAGTTCTTC. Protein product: CAISGGGNEQFF.

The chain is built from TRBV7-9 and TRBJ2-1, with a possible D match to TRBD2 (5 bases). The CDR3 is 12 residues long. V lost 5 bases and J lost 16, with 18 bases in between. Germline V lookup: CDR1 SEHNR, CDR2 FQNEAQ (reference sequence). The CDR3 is CASSQEVLTGFF. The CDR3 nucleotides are TGTGCCAGCAGCCAAGAGGTCCTCACGGGATTCTTC.